A selection of T cell receptor beta chains follows, all from one sample in a study of spatial heterogeneity in lung cancer. In TCRdb, the 5' RACE reads were re-called with MiXCR into one record per CDR3 protein. The sample lists a few thousand distinct CDR3 sequences; 13% were seen once. The material was lung tumor tissue, obtained at surgery. All receptors derive from a female donor with early-stage non-small cell lung cancer. The CDR3 runs from the conserved cysteine through the conserved F or W. The D gene is left open where the match is weak. Part of the rows lack a size; the others show once, few, many or a class for expanded clones.

CDR3nt: TGCAGTGCTAGAGAGGACAGGGACACCGGGGAGCTGTTTTTT; CDR3aa: CSAREDRDTGELFF; d_gene: TRBD1; v_gene: TRBV20-1; j_gene: TRBJ2-2; abundance: medium-sized
CDR3nt: TGTGCCACCAGTGAGTCAACTAGCGATGAGCAGTTCTTC; CDR3aa: CATSESTSDEQFF; d_gene: TRBD2; v_gene: TRBV24-1; j_gene: TRBJ2-1; abundance: large
CDR3nt: TGTGCCTGGAGTGTTTTGGGGACCGGGGAGCTGTTTTTT; CDR3aa: CAWSVLGTGELFF; d_gene: -; v_gene: TRBV30; j_gene: TRBJ2-2; abundance: medium-sized
CDR3nt: TGTGCCAGCAGCTCCCTGCGGGACACACCCACAGATACGCAGTATTTT; CDR3aa: CASSSLRDTPTDTQYF; d_gene: -; v_gene: TRBV7-9; j_gene: TRBJ2-3; abundance: large
CDR3nt: TGTGCCAGCAGCCAGTGGACATCCCTAGATACGCAGTATTTT; CDR3aa: CASSQWTSLDTQYF; d_gene: -; v_gene: TRBV4-2; j_gene: TRBJ2-3; abundance: large
CDR3nt: TGTGCCAGCAGCCAGCGTACAGGGGGCTCCGGGGAGCTGTTTTTT; CDR3aa: CASSQRTGGSGELFF; d_gene: TRBD1; v_gene: TRBV5-5; j_gene: TRBJ2-2; abundance: medium-sized
CDR3nt: TGCAGCGTTGACGCGGGAGAGCTAGAGACCCAGTACTTC; CDR3aa: CSVDAGELETQYF; d_gene: TRBD2; v_gene: TRBV29-1; j_gene: TRBJ2-5; abundance: -
CDR3nt: TGCAGCGTCGGGACTAGCGGGAGTTTCTACAATGAGCAGTTCTTC; CDR3aa: CSVGTSGSFYNEQFF; d_gene: TRBD2; v_gene: TRBV29-1; j_gene: TRBJ2-1; abundance: medium-sized
CDR3nt: TGTGCCAGCAGCACAAGCAGGAGTATCTACAATGAGCAGTTCTTC; CDR3aa: CASSTSRSIYNEQFF; d_gene: -; v_gene: TRBV7-2; j_gene: TRBJ2-1; abundance: -
CDR3nt: TGCGCCAGCAGTGAGTTCGATAGCGGAGGCCCCGAGGGCGAGCAGTACTTC; CDR3aa: CASSEFDSGGPEGEQYF; d_gene: -; v_gene: TRBV10-1; j_gene: TRBJ2-7; abundance: many
CDR3nt: TGTGCCAGCAGCTTAGGCCGCAGACCGTACCAAGAGACCCAGTACTTC; CDR3aa: CASSLGRRPYQETQYF; d_gene: -; v_gene: TRBV7-2; j_gene: TRBJ2-5; abundance: medium-sized
CDR3nt: TGCGCCAGCAGCTTTGAGGGGGCTGGGGGCGCTGAAGCTTTCTTT; CDR3aa: CASSFEGAGGAEAFF; d_gene: TRBD1; v_gene: TRBV5-1; j_gene: TRBJ1-1; abundance: -
CDR3nt: TGTGCCAGCAGGAGCGGGAGAGTCAATGAGCAGTTCTTC; CDR3aa: CASRSGRVNEQFF; d_gene: TRBD2; v_gene: TRBV28; j_gene: TRBJ2-1; abundance: medium-sized
CDR3nt: TGTGCCAGCTGCCGGGACAGGGTGGGGTCACCCCTCCACTTT; CDR3aa: CASCRDRVGSPLHF; d_gene: TRBD1; v_gene: TRBV27; j_gene: TRBJ1-6; abundance: medium-sized
CDR3nt: TGTGCCAGCAGTTACTCGACTAGCGGCGCCACAGATACGCAGTATTTT; CDR3aa: CASSYSTSGATDTQYF; d_gene: TRBD2; v_gene: TRBV6-2/TRBV6-3; j_gene: TRBJ2-3; abundance: medium-sized
CDR3nt: TGTGCCAGCAGAAGACAGGGGTTCACCGGGGAGCTGTTTTTT; CDR3aa: CASRRQGFTGELFF; d_gene: TRBD1; v_gene: TRBV28; j_gene: TRBJ2-2; abundance: few
CDR3nt: TGTGCCAGCAGTTTTTCCAGGGGCGGCTACACCTTC; CDR3aa: CASSFSRGGYTF; d_gene: -; v_gene: TRBV12-3/TRBV12-4; j_gene: TRBJ1-2; abundance: medium-sized
CDR3nt: TGCGCCAGCAGCTTGGTTTCGGGCGCGGTCTACAATGAGCAGTTCTTC; CDR3aa: CASSLVSGAVYNEQFF; d_gene: -; v_gene: TRBV5-1; j_gene: TRBJ2-1; abundance: few
CDR3nt: TGTGCCAGCAGTTCTCCTCGACTTGGACATGAGCAGTTCTTC; CDR3aa: CASSSPRLGHEQFF; d_gene: -; v_gene: TRBV28; j_gene: TRBJ2-1; abundance: few
CDR3nt: TGCAGTGCTAGGGGAACCGAGCAGTTCTTC; CDR3aa: CSARGTEQFF; d_gene: -; v_gene: TRBV20-1; j_gene: TRBJ2-1; abundance: -
CDR3nt: TGTGCCAGCAGCTTGGCCTGGGGGGAAAAACTGTTTTTT; CDR3aa: CASSLAWGEKLFF; d_gene: -; v_gene: TRBV5-5; j_gene: TRBJ1-4; abundance: many
CDR3nt: TGTGCCAGCAGCCAATTCCTTCAGGGTCTCAATGGCTACACCTTC; CDR3aa: CASSQFLQGLNGYTF; d_gene: -; v_gene: TRBV7-2; j_gene: TRBJ1-2; abundance: few
CDR3nt: TGTGCCAGCAGTTCGCCGGGACAGGGAACTGAAGCTTTCTTT; CDR3aa: CASSSPGQGTEAFF; d_gene: TRBD1; v_gene: TRBV12-3/TRBV12-4; j_gene: TRBJ1-1; abundance: few
CDR3nt: TGTGCCAGCAGTTACTCGGGGGACTTCTCCTACGAGCAGTACTTC; CDR3aa: CASSYSGDFSYEQYF; d_gene: -; v_gene: TRBV6-2/TRBV6-3; j_gene: TRBJ2-7; abundance: medium-sized
CDR3nt: TGCGCCAGCAGCTTGTTCTCGGAAGATACGCAGTATTTT; CDR3aa: CASSLFSEDTQYF; d_gene: -; v_gene: TRBV5-1; j_gene: TRBJ2-3; abundance: few
CDR3nt: TGCGCCAGCAGCCAAGACCGCGTATACACCGGGGAGCTGTTTTTT; CDR3aa: CASSQDRVYTGELFF; d_gene: -; v_gene: TRBV4-3; j_gene: TRBJ2-2; abundance: -
CDR3nt: TGTGCCAGTAGTATCAGGGGGACACCTACCTACGAGCAGTACTTC; CDR3aa: CASSIRGTPTYEQYF; d_gene: TRBD1; v_gene: TRBV19; j_gene: TRBJ2-7; abundance: many